A selection of T cell receptor beta chains follows, all from one sample in a study of blood T cell repertoires in COVID-19. TCRdb keeps only in-frame clones here, not all; method: immunoSEQ multiplex PCR. The sample yields roughly 180,000 clones, roughly 82% seen once. Sequencing was carried out using PBMCs or T cells enriched from blood (not recorded which). The receptors shown here come from a man aged 35 to 55 who had recovered from COVID-19. The CDR3 runs from the conserved cysteine through the conserved F or W. Fields, in order: J gene, D gene, clone size, V gene, CDR3 DNA, CDR3 protein. The D gene is left open where the match is weak. Size tells how often a clone was seen (once, few, many) or the class of an expanded clone, and some rows leave it out.

TRBJ2-5 | - | - | TRBV29-1 | TGCAGCGTTGAGGTGGGGAGAATCCAGTACTTC | CSVEVGRIQYF
TRBJ2-1 | - | once | TRBV24-1 | TGTGCCACCAGTGATTTGCCCATGAGAGGAAGGGGAAGCTCCTACAATGAGCAGTTCTTC | CATSDLPMRGRGSSYNEQFF
TRBJ2-7 | - | - | TRBV7-2 | TGTGCCAGCAGCTCATCACTAGCTGCCGAGCAGTACTTC | CASSSSLAAEQYF
TRBJ1-5 | - | - | TRBV20-1 | TGCAGTGCTAGCAGTAATCAGCCCCAGCATTTT | CSASSNQPQHF
TRBJ2-5 | - | - | TRBV18 | TGTGCCAGCTCACTCCGGGTAGCGGCCGTCAACGGACCGGATCAAGAGACCCAGTACTTC | CASSLRVAAVNGPDQETQYF
TRBJ1-1 | - | few | TRBV30 | TGTGCCTGGAGCACCGGTCAGGGAAAAGCTTTCTTT | CAWSTGQGKAFF
TRBJ2-7 | - | - | TRBV6-6 | TGTGCCAGCAGTTACCGGACAAGCGAGCAGTACTTC | CASSYRTSEQYF
TRBJ2-7 | - | - | TRBV4-3 | TGCGCCAGCAGCCTAAAGACAGTAAGCTCCTACGAGCAGTACTTC | CASSLKTVSSYEQYF
TRBJ1-1 | - | few | TRBV20-1 | TGCAGTGCTAGTGGGCAGACTGAAGCTTTCTTT | CSASGQTEAFF
TRBJ1-6 | - | - | TRBV3-1/TRBV3-2 | TGTGCCAGCAGCCAAGATCTGAGGGAACCCCATAATTCACCCCTCCACTTT | CASSQDLREPHNSPLHF
TRBJ1-5 | - | - | TRBV7-9 | TGTGCCAGCAGCTTATTGTCAGATCAGCCCCAGCATTTT | CASSLLSDQPQHF
TRBJ1-2 | - | - | TRBV2 | TGTGCCAGCAGTGAATCGTACGAGTATGGCTACACCTTC | CASSESYEYGYTF
TRBJ1-5 | - | - | TRBV6-6 | TGTGCCAGCAAGTCGGGGGATCAGCCCCAGCATTTT | CASKSGDQPQHF
TRBJ1-1 | - | once | TRBV3-1/TRBV3-2 | TGTGCCAGCAGCGAAGTCGGGGCGGGGATGAACACTGAAGCTTTCTTT | CASSEVGAGMNTEAFF
TRBJ1-6 | TRBD1 | - | TRBV7-3 | TGTGCCAGCAGCGCCGGGACAGAAAATTCACCCCTCCACTTT | CASSAGTENSPLHF
TRBJ2-5 | TRBD2 | - | TRBV15 | TGTGCCACCAGCGGACGACTAGCGGGACAAGAGACCCAGTACTTC | CATSGRLAGQETQYF
TRBJ1-5 | TRBD1 | - | TRBV27 | TGTGCCAGCAGTCCCGGGGACAGGGGGTTTCAGCCCCAGCATTTT | CASSPGDRGFQPQHF
TRBJ1-4 | - | - | TRBV7-2 | TGTGCCAGCAGCTTAGGATCAGGGGATAATGAAAAACTGTTTTTT | CASSLGSGDNEKLFF
TRBJ2-2 | TRBD2 | - | TRBV18 | TGTGCCAGCTCGCTCAATCTAGCGGGAGACCTTGGCGGGGAGCTGTTTTTT | CASSLNLAGDLGGELFF
TRBJ2-5 | TRBD1 | - | TRBV2 | TGTGCCACCCTCTCCCGGGACAGCTACCAAGAGACCCAGTACTTC | CATLSRDSYQETQYF
TRBJ2-5 | - | - | TRBV10-3 | TGTGCCATCAGTGAGTCGGGGGCAGGGTGGCAAGAGACCCAGTACTTC | CAISESGAGWQETQYF
TRBJ1-6 | - | - | TRBV27 | TGTGCCAGCAGTTTTTCCGGGGATTCACCCCTCCACTTT | CASSFSGDSPLHF
TRBJ1-6 | - | once | TRBV12-3/TRBV12-4 | TGTGCCAGCAGTCCAGGGGAGAGCTCACCCCTCCACTTT | CASSPGESSPLHF
TRBJ2-1 | TRBD2 | - | TRBV4-1 | TGCGCCAGCAGGGTTAGCGGGAGTGGCAATGAGCAGTTCTTC | CASRVSGSGNEQFF
TRBJ1-4 | - | - | TRBV3-1/TRBV3-2 | TGTGCCAGCAGCCGACCCCGGTCCGCTAGAAATGAAAAACTGTTTTTT | CASSRPRSARNEKLFF
TRBJ2-3 | TRBD1 | few | TRBV7-9 | TGTGCCAGCAGCTTAATCAGGGGGCGTGTGACAGATACGCAGTATTTT | CASSLIRGRVTDTQYF
TRBJ1-2 | - | - | TRBV7-9 | TGTGCCAGCAGCTCCCCCGGACAGAACACCCTTAGCTATGGCTACACCTTC | CASSSPGQNTLSYGYTF
TRBJ1-1 | TRBD1 | - | TRBV5-8 | TGTGCCAGCAGCGAGGGGACAGGGATGAACACTGAAGCTTTCTTT | CASSEGTGMNTEAFF
TRBJ1-2 | TRBD1 | - | TRBV5-1 | TGCGCCAGCAGCTTGCAGGGGGCAGAGGGTTATGGCTACACCTTC | CASSLQGAEGYGYTF
TRBJ1-1 | - | - | TRBV11-2 | TGTGCCAGCAGCTCCACAGGTAGTCCTGAAGCTTTCTTT | CASSSTGSPEAFF
TRBJ1-1 | TRBD1 | - | TRBV18 | TGTGCCAGCTCACCTATTAGACAGGGTGCGAATGAAGCTTTCTTT | CASSPIRQGANEAFF
TRBJ2-5 | - | - | TRBV15 | TGTGCCACCAGCACCCCCCCGGGGGAGACCCAGTACTTC | CATSTPPGETQYF
TRBJ2-2 | TRBD1 | few | TRBV27 | TGTGCCAGCAGTTATGGGACAGGGAGGAACACCGGGGAGCTGTTTTTT | CASSYGTGRNTGELFF
TRBJ2-3 | - | - | TRBV9 | TGTGCCAGCAGCGGTGACTGGGTGGGCACAGATACGCAGTATTTT | CASSGDWVGTDTQYF
TRBJ2-2 | - | - | TRBV19 | TGTGCCAGTAGTATAGTATTCGGGACTACCGGGGAGCTGTTTTTT | CASSIVFGTTGELFF
TRBJ1-1 | TRBD1 | - | TRBV6-1 | TGTGCCAGCAGTGAAAGGGGGGACAGTAATGGGAGAAAAACTGAAGCTTTCTTT | CASSERGDSNGRKTEAFF
TRBJ2-7 | - | - | TRBV27 | TGTGCCAGCAGTTTAAGTATCGGGCAGGGCTATTTCGAGCAGTACTTC | CASSLSIGQGYFEQYF
TRBJ1-2 | TRBD1 | - | TRBV24-1 | TGTGCCACCAGCCGACGGACAGGGGATGGCTACACCTTC | CATSRRTGDGYTF
TRBJ2-7 | - | - | TRBV7-2 | TGTGCCAGCAGCAGGAGAAGCGACCCCTACGAGCAGTACTTC | CASSRRSDPYEQYF
TRBJ1-5 | - | - | TRBV5-1 | TGCGCCAGCAGCTTGGTCCCCGGGGGGTATCAGCCCCAGCATTTT | CASSLVPGGYQPQHF
TRBJ2-3 | - | - | TRBV5-1 | TGCGCCAGCAGTGTCTCGGGAGCCCCAGATACGCAGTATTTT | CASSVSGAPDTQYF
TRBJ2-5 | - | - | TRBV2 | TGTGCCAGCTCAGGGAATGAAGAGACCCAGTACTTC | CASSGNEETQYF
TRBJ2-1 | - | - | TRBV7-2 | TGTGCCAGCTCGGCCACTAGCAACAATGAGCAGTTCTTC | CASSATSNNEQFF
TRBJ2-3 | - | - | TRBV11-2 | TGTGCCAGCAGCCCAACACCAGGGAGCACAGATACGCAGTATTTT | CASSPTPGSTDTQYF